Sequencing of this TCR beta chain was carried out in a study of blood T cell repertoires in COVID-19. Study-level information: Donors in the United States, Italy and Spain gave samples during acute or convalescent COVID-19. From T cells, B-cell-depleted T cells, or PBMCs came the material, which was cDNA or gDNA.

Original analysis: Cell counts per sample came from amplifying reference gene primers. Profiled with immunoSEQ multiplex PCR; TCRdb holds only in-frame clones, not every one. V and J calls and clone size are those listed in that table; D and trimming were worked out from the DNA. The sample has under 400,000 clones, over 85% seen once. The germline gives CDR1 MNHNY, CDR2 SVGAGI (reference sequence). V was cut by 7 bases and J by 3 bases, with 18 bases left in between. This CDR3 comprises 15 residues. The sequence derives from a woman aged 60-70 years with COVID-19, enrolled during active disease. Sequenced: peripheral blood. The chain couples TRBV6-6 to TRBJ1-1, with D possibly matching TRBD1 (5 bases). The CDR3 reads CASTSGGGWYTEAFF. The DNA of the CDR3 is TGTGCCAGCACTTCGGGGGGAGGATGGTACACTGAAGCTTTCTTT.